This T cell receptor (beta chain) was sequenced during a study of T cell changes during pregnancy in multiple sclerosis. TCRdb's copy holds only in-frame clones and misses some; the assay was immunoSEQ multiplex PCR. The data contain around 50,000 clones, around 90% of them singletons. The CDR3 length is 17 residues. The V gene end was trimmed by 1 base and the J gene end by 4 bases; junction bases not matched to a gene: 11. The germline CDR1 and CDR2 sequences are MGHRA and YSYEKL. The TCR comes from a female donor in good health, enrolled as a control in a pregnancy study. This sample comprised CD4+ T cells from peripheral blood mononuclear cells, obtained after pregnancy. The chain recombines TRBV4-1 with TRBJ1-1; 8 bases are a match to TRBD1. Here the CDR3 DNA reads TGCGCCAGCAGCCAAGGGGAGTTCTCGGACAGGGTCACTGAAGCTTTCTTT. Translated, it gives CASSQGEFSDRVTEAFF.